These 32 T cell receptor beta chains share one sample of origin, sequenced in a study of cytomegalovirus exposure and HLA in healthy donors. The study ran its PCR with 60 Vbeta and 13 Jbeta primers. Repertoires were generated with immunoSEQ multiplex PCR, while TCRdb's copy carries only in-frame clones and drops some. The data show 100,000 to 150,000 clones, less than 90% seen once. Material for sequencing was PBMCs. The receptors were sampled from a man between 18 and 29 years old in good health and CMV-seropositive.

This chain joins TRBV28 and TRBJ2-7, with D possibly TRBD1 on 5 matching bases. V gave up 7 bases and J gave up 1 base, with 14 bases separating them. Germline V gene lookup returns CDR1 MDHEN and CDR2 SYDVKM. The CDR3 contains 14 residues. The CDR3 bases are TGTGCCAGCACCTCAGGGCAAGGATCCTACGAGCAGTACTTC. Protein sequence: CASTSGQGSYEQYF.

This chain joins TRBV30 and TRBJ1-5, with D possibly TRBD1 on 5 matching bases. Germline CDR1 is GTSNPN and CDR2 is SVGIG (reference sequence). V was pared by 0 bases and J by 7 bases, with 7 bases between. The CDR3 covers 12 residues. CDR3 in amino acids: CAWSVGGQPQHF. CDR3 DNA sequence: TGTGCCTGGAGTGTCGGGGGACAGCCCCAGCATTTT.

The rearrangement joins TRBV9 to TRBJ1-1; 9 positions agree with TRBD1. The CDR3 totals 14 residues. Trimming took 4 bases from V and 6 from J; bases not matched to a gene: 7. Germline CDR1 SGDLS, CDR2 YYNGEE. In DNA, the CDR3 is TGTGCCAGCAGCACCTCCGGGACAGGGTCTGAAGCTTTCTTT. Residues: CASSTSGTGSEAFF.

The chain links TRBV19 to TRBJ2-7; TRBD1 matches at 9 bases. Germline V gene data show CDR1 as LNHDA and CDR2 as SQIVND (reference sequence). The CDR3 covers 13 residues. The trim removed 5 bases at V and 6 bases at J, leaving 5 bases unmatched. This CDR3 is CASSPGQGVEQYF. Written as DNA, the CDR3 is TGTGCCAGTAGTCCGGGACAGGGTGTCGAGCAGTACTTC. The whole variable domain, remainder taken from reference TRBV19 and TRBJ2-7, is DGGITQSPKYLFRKEGQNVTLSCEQNLNHDAMYWYRQDPGQGLRLIYYSQIVNDFQKGDIAEGYSVSREKKESFPLTVTSAQKNPTAFYLCASSPGQGVEQYFGPGTRLTVT.

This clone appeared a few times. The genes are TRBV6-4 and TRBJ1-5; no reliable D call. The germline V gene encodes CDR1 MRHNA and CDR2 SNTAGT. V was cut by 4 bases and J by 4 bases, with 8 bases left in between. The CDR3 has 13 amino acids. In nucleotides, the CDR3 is TGTGCCAGCAGTGCACAGCAAAATCAGCCCCAGCATTTT. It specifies CASSAQQNQPQHF.

In DNA, the CDR3 is TGTGCCAGCAGCCCCGGGACAGGGTTATCAGCCACCTTC. Its translation is CASSPGTGLSATF. The chain joins TRBV9 to TRBJ1-2; 9 bases match TRBD1. CDR1 is SGDLS, CDR2 YYNGEE, per germline. CDR3 length: 13 residues. The J segment lost 13 bases and the V segment lost 4 bases, leaving 11 bases of the junction unmatched.

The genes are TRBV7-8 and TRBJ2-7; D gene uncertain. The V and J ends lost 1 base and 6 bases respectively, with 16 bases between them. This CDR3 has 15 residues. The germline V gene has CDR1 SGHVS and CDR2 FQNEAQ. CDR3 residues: CASSLVRSYGGEQYF. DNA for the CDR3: TGTGCCAGCAGCTTAGTAAGATCCTACGGTGGCGAGCAGTACTTC.

CDR3 protein: CAWKQGYGYEQYF. The DNA of the CDR3 is TGTGCCTGGAAACAGGGCTATGGGTACGAGCAGTACTTC. The rearrangement uses TRBV30 and TRBJ2-7; possible D gene TRBD1, 6 bases. V lost 4 bases, J lost 4 bases, and 14 bases lay in between. From germline, CDR1 is GTSNPN and CDR2 SVGIG (reference sequence). The CDR3 is 13 residues long.

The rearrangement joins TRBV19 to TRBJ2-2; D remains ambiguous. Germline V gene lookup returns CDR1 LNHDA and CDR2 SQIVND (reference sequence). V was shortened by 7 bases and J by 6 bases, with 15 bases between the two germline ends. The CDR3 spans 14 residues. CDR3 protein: CASTAISLAGELFF. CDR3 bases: TGTGCCAGTACCGCAATAAGCCTGGCCGGGGAGCTGTTTTTT.

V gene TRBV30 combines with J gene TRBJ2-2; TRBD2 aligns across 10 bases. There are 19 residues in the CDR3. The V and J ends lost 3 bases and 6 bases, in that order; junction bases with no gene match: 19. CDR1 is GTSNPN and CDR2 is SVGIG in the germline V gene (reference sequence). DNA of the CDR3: TGTGCCTGGAGCCCGGATCCGTGGCTAGCGGGGGTCGGGGCCGGGGAGCTGTTTTTT. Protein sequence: CAWSPDPWLAGVGAGELFF.

CDR3 loop: CASSAGVDTGELFF. The CDR3 DNA is TGTGCCAGCAGTGCAGGGGTGGACACCGGGGAGCTGTTTTTT. V gene TRBV6-5 combines with J gene TRBJ2-2; D is possibly TRBD1 (6 bases). Between the trimmed V and J ends, which lost 5 bases and 3 bases, there was a span of 10 bases. The CDR3 is made up of 14 amino acids. CDR1 is MNHEY, CDR2 SVGAGI, per germline.

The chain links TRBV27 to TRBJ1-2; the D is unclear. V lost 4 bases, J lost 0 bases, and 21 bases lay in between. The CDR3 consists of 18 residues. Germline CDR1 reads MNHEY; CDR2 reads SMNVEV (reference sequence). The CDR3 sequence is CASSSLGVRGETNYGYTF. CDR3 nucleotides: TGTGCCAGCAGTTCCCTCGGGGTGCGGGGTGAAACTAACTATGGCTACACCTTC.

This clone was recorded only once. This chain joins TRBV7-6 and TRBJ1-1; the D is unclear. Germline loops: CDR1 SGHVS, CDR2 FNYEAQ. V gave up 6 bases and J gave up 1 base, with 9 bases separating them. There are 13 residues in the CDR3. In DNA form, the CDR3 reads TGTGCCAGCAGGAGTGGAGAGAACACTGAAGCTTTCTTT. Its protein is CASRSGENTEAFF.

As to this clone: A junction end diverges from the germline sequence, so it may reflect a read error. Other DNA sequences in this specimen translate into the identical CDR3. The CDR3 loop reads CAAGTGVNQPQHF. The CDR3 DNA reads as TGTGCCGCCGGGACAGGGGTAAATCAGCCCCAACATTTT. V and J are TRBV30 and TRBJ1-5; 10 bases are a match to TRBD1. This CDR3 has 13 residues. The germline CDR1 and CDR2 sequences are GTSNPN and SVGIG (reference sequence). Looking up the rest from reference TRBV30 and TRBJ1-5 gives the full variable domain: SQTIHQWPATLVQPVGSPLSLECTVEGTSNPNLYWYRQAAGRGLQLLFYSVGIGQISSEVPQNLSASRPQDRQFILSSKKLLLSDSGFYLCAAGTGVNQPQHFGDGTRLSIL.

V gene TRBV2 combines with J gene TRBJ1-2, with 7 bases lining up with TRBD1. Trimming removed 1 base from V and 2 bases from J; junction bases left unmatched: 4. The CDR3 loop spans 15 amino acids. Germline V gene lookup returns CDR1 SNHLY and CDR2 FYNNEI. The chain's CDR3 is CASSEGGGGNYGYTF. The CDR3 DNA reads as TGTGCCAGCAGTGAAGGAGGAGGGGGCAACTATGGCTACACCTTC. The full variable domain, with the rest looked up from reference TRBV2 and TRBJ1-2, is EPEVTQTPSHQVTQMGQEVILRCVPISNHLYFYWYRQILGQKVEFLVSFYNNEISEKSEIFDDQFSVERPDGSNFTLKIRSTKLEDSAMYFCASSEGGGGNYGYTFGSGTRLTVV.

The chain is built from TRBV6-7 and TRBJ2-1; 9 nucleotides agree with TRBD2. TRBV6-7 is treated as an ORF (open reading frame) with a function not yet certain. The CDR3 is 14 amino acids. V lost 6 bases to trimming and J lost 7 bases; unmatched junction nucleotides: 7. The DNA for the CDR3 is TGTGCCAGCAGGCCGGGACTAGCTGGAAATGAGCAGTTCTTC. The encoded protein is CASRPGLAGNEQFF.

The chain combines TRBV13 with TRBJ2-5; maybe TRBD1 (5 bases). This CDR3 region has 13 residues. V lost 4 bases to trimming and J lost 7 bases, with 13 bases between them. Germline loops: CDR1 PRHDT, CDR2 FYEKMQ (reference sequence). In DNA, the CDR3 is TGTGCCAGCAGCTCCCTAGGGGTACGGACCCAGTACTTC. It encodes CASSSLGVRTQYF.

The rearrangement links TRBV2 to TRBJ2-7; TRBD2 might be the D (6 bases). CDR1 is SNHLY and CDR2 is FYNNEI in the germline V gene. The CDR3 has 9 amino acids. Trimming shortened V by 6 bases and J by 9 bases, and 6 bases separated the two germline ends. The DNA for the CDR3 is TGTGCCAGCAGGGAGGGGCAGTACTTC. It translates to CASREGQYF.

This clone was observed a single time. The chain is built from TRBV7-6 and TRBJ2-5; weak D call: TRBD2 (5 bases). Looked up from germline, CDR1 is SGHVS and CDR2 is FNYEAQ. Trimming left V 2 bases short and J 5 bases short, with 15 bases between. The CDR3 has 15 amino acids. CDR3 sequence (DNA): TGTGCCAGCAGCTTATCTCGGGGAAGGGCCGAGACCCAGTACTTC. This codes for CASSLSRGRAETQYF.

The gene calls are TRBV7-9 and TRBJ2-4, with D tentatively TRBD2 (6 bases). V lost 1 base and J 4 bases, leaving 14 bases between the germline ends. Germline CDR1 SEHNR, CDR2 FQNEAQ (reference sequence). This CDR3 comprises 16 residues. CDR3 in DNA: TGTGCCAGCAGCTTAGGGGGCGGGACTGGAAAAAACATTCAGTACTTC. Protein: CASSLGGGTGKNIQYF. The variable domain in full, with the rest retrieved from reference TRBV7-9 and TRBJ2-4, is DTGVSQNPRHKITKRGQNVTFRCDPISEHNRLYWYRQTLGQGPEFLTYFQNEAQLEKSRLLSDRFSAERPKGSFSTLEIQRTEQGDSAMYLCASSLGGGTGKNIQYFGAGTRLSVL.

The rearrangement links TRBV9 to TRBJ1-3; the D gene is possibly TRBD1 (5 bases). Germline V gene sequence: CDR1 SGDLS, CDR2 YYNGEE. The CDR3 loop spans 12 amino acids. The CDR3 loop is CDDSFSGNTIYF. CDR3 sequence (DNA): TGTGATGACAGTTTCTCTGGAAACACCATATATTTT.

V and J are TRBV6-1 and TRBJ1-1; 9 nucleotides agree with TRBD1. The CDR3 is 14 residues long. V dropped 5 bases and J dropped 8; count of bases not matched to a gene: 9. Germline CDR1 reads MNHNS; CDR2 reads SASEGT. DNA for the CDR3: TGTGCCAGCAGTTCGCCTCACAGGGGGCAAGAAGCTTTCTTT. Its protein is CASSSPHRGQEAFF.

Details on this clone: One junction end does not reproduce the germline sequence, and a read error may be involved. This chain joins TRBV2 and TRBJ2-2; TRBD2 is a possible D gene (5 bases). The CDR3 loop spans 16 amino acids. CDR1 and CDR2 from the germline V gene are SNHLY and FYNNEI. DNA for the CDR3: TGTGCCGGCAGCTTCGAGGGCTATTTGGGCACCGGGGAGCTGTTTTTT. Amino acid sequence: CAGSFEGYLGTGELFF.

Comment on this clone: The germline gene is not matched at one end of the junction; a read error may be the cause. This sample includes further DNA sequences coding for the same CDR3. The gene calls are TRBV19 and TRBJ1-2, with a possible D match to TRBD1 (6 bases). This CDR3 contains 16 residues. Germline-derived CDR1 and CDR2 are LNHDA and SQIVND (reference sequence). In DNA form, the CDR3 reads TGTGCCAGTAGCATAGGACCCTCGACAGGTACCTATGGCTACACCTTC. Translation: CASSIGPSTGTYGYTF.

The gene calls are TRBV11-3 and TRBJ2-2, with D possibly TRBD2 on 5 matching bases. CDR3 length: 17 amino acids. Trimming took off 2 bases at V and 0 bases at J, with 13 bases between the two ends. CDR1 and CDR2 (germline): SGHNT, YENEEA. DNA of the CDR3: TGTGCCAGCAGCTTATTATTCGCGGGTCCGAACACCGGGGAGCTGTTTTTT. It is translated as CASSLLFAGPNTGELFF.

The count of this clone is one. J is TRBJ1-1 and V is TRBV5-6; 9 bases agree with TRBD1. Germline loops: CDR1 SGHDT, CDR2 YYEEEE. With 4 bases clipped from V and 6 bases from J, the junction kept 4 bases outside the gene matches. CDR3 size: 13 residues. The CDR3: CASSPGTGPEAFF. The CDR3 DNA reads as TGTGCCAGCAGCCCCGGGACAGGGCCTGAAGCTTTCTTT.

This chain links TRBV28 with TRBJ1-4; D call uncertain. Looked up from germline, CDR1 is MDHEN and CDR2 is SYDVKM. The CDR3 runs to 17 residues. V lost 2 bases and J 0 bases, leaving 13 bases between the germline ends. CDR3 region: CASSLDAASATNEKLFF. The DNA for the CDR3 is TGTGCCAGCAGTTTAGATGCTGCCAGTGCAACTAATGAAAAACTGTTTTTT.

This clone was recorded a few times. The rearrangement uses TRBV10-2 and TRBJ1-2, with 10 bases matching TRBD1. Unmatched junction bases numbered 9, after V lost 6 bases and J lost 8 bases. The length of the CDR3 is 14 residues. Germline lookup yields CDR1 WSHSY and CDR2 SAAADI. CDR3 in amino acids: CASSAGQGVGGYTF. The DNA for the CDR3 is TGCGCCAGCAGCGCCGGACAGGGGGTAGGCGGCTACACCTTC.

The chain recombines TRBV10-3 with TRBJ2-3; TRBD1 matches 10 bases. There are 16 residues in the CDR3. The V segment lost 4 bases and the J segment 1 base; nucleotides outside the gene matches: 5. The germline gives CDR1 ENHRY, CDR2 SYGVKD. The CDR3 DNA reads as TGTGCCATCAGTGGATTCGGGACAGGGGGCACAGATACGCAGTATTTT. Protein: CAISGFGTGGTDTQYF.

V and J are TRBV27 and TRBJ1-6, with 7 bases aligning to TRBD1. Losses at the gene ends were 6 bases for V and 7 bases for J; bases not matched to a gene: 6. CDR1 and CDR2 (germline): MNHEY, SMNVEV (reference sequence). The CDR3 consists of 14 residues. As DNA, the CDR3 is TGTGCCAGCAGGCCCGGGACAGCCAATTCACCCCTCCACTTT. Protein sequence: CASRPGTANSPLHF.

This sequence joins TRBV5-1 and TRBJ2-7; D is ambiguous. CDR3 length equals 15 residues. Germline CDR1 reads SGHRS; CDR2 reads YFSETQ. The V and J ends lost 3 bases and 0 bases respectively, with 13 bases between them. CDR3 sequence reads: CASSSLGASSYEQYF. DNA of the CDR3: TGCGCCAGCAGCTCCTTGGGCGCCTCCTCCTACGAGCAGTACTTC.

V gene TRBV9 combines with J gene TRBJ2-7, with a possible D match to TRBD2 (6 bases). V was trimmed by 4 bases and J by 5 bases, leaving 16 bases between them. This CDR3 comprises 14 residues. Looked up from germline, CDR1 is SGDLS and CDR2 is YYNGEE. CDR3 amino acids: CASSPRGGGDEQYF. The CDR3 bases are TGTGCCAGCAGCCCCCGCGGAGGAGGGGACGAGCAGTACTTC. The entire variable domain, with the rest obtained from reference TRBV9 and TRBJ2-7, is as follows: DSGVTQTPKHLITATGQRVTLRCSPRSGDLSVYWYQQSLDQGLQFLIQYYNGEERAKGNILERFSAQQFPDLHSELNLSSLELGDSALYFCASSPRGGGDEQYFGPGTRLTVT.